Listed below are T cell receptor beta chains from one sample, sequenced in a study of blood T cell repertoires in COVID-19. Only in-frame clones appear in the TCRdb table, and some are missing; sequencing was by immunoSEQ multiplex PCR. The table records 350,000 to 450,000 clones, 80% to 90% of them present only once. Material for sequencing was peripheral blood. The receptors here all came from a man aged 35 to 55 with acute or convalescent COVID-19. CDR3s include the opening cysteine and the closing phenylalanine or tryptophan. A D gene is named only where the DNA matches it firmly. Clone size is stated in some rows and not others, as once, few, many or a class when expanded.

TRBJ2-1,TRBV11-3,.,.,TGTGCCAGCAGCTTAGTGCCAGGCGAGCAGTTCTTC,CASSLVPGEQFF
TRBJ1-1,TRBV28,.,TRBD1,TGTGCCAGCACGACAGGGATGGTAACTGAAGCTTTCTTT,CASTTGMVTEAFF
TRBJ2-7,TRBV27,.,TRBD2,TGTGCCAGCAGCTTCGAACCCCCACTAGCGGGGGTGTTCTCCTACGAGCAGTACTTC,CASSFEPPLAGVFSYEQYF
TRBJ1-4,TRBV5-1,.,.,TGCGCCAGCAGCTTGGCCAGTGGCGGCAGGGCTAATGAAAAACTGTTTTTT,CASSLASGGRANEKLFF
TRBJ2-1,TRBV7-2,.,.,TGTGCCAGCAGCTTAGCGGGGGGGGCCTCGAGCTCCTACAATGAGCAGTTCTTC,CASSLAGGASSSYNEQFF
TRBJ2-1,TRBV4-1,.,.,TGCGCCAGCAGCCCCCCCCCGGGAGTTCCGATCAATGAGCAGTTCTTC,CASSPPPGVPINEQFF
TRBJ2-7,TRBV7-2,.,.,TGTGCCAGCAGCTTACAGGGTTCCCACGAGCAGTACTTC,CASSLQGSHEQYF
TRBJ1-2,TRBV10-1,.,TRBD1,TGCGCCAGCAGTGCAGACCTCCGGACAGGACCATATGGCTACACCTTC,CASSADLRTGPYGYTF
TRBJ2-4,TRBV24-1,few,.,TGTGCCACCAGTGATAATACGGGGAATAATGTAGCCAAAAACATTCAGTACTTC,CATSDNTGNNVAKNIQYF
TRBJ2-5,TRBV5-4,few,.,TGTGCCAGCAGCTTGGGTGGGGGGCAAGAGACCCAGTACTTC,CASSLGGGQETQYF
TRBJ1-2,TRBV6-5,.,.,TGTGCCAGCAGTAACAATTACTATGGCTACACCTTC,CASSNNYYGYTF
TRBJ2-2,TRBV9,.,.,TGTGCCAGCAGCCAACGGAGGGACCCCCACACCGGGGAGCTGTTTTTT,CASSQRRDPHTGELFF
TRBJ1-1,TRBV5-4,.,.,TGTGCCAGCAGCTCGGAGATGAACACTGAAGCTTTCTTT,CASSSEMNTEAFF
TRBJ1-2,TRBV7-9,.,.,TGTGCCAGCAGCTCCTCTTCGGGGAGGACTAACTATGGCTACACCTTC,CASSSSSGRTNYGYTF
TRBJ1-1,TRBV30,.,.,TGTGCCTGGAGTCCCAGTTTTAACACTGAAGCTTTCTTT,CAWSPSFNTEAFF
TRBJ1-3,TRBV28,.,.,TGTGCCAGCAGCCCTCAGGGTATACGAAACACCATATATTTT,CASSPQGIRNTIYF
TRBJ2-7,TRBV5-1,few,.,TGCGCCAGCAGCTTGGCTCGTGGGGCTGGATACGAGCAGTACTTC,CASSLARGAGYEQYF
TRBJ2-3,TRBV27,.,TRBD2,TGTGCCAGCAGTTTATCAACCCTAGCGGGGGGCACAGATACGCAGTATTTT,CASSLSTLAGGTDTQYF
TRBJ1-5,TRBV28,.,TRBD1,TGTGCCAGCAGTTTAACAGGGGGCTATCAGCCCCAGCATTTT,CASSLTGGYQPQHF
TRBJ2-3,TRBV7-3,once,TRBD2,TGTGCCAGCAGCCGTGGGACTAGCGGGATCGGTCGCGCGCAGTATTTT,CASSRGTSGIGRAQYF
TRBJ2-7,TRBV5-8,few,.,TGTGCCAGCAGCTTGGATCCGGGAACCTACGAGCAGTACTTC,CASSLDPGTYEQYF
TRBJ2-5,TRBV7-9,.,.,TGTGCCAGCAGCTACCCCACAGAAGAGACCCAGTACTTC,CASSYPTEETQYF
TRBJ2-1,TRBV20-1,.,.,TGCAGTGCTAGAGTTCTCCCCGAGCAGTTCTTC,CSARVLPEQFF
TRBJ2-1,TRBV27,once,TRBD1,TGTGCCAGCAGTACTATCCGGGACAGGGGGCTTAAGGAGCAGTTCTTC,CASSTIRDRGLKEQFF
TRBJ1-5,TRBV28,few,.,TGTGCCAGCCGGAGGTATAGCAATCAGCCCCAGCATTTT,CASRRYSNQPQHF
TRBJ2-1,TRBV6-4,.,TRBD2,TGTGCCAGCAGTAGGACTAGCGGAGCTGGGCACAATGAGCAGTTCTTC,CASSRTSGAGHNEQFF
TRBJ1-5,TRBV19,.,TRBD1,TGTGCCAGTAGTACCTGGACAGGGGGAAGCAATCAGCCCCAGCATTTT,CASSTWTGGSNQPQHF
TRBJ1-1,TRBV30,.,TRBD1,TGTGCCTGGAGTGTCCCCGTGACAGGGTTGGACACTGAAGCTTTCTTT,CAWSVPVTGLDTEAFF
TRBJ2-3,TRBV21-1,.,.,TGTGCCAGCAGCATGATAGGGGGCCGCCTTGCGGGCACAGATACGCAGTATTTT,CASSMIGGRLAGTDTQYF
TRBJ1-4,TRBV29-1,few,TRBD1,TGCAGCGTTGAAGATGAAGGGACAGGGAGTTTGGATGAAAAACTGTTTTTT,CSVEDEGTGSLDEKLFF
TRBJ1-2,TRBV10-3,.,.,TGTGCCATCAGCTCCACAAACGACATAATAGGTGGCTACACCTTC,CAISSTNDIIGGYTF